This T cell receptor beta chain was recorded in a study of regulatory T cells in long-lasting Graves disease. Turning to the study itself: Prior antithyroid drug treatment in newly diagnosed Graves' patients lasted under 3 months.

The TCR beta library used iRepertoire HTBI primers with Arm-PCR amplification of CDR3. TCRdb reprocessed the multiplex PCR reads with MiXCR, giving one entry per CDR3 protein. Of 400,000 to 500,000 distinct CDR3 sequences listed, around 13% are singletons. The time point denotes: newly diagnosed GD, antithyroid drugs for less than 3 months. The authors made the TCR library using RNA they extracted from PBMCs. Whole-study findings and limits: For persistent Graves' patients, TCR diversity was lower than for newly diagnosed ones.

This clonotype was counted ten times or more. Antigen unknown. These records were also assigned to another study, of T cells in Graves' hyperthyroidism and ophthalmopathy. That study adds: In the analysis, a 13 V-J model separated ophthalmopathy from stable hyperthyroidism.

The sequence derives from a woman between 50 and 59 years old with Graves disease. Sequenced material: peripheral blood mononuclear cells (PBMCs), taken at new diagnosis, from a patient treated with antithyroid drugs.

This CDR3 reads CASSRTAANQPQHF. CDR3 sequence (DNA): TGTGCCAGCAGCCGGACAGCCGCTAATCAGCCCCAGCATTTT. The chain recombines TRBV3-1 with TRBJ1-5, with TRBD1 as a possible D gene (6 bases). Deletions cut 4 bases from V and 4 bases from J, with 11 bases between. Looked up from germline, CDR1 is LGHDT and CDR2 is YNNKEL (reference sequence). The CDR3 covers 14 residues.